This T cell receptor beta chain was sequenced in a study of blood T cell repertoires in COVID-19. Study information: The samples span acute and convalescent COVID-19 from the United States, Italy and Spain. The analysed material was cDNA or gDNA that came from T cells, B-cell-depleted T cells, or PBMCs.

The authors' processing: Researchers report that nucleated cell counts were estimated from reference gene primer amplification. Measured with immunoSEQ multiplex PCR; TCRdb has only the in-frame clones, and not every one. V and J calls and clone size are copied from that table; D and trimming were computed from the DNA. The sample lists 300,000 to 450,000 clones, about 85% seen once, with roughly 3.6% in the top ten. J was trimmed by 4 bases and V by 10 bases; bases with no gene match: 4. Per germline, CDR1 ENHRY and CDR2 SYGVKD. The CDR3 contains 12 residues. The receptor was isolated from a woman under 30 with acute or convalescent COVID-19. The V and J genes are TRBV10-3 and TRBJ1-2; 9 bases are a match to TRBD1. Sequencing used peripheral blood. Here the CDR3 reads CATDRGAYGYTF. DNA for the CDR3: TGTGCCACAGACAGGGGGGCCTATGGCTACACCTTC.